This T cell receptor beta chain originates from a study of blood T cell repertoires in COVID-19. Germline V gene sequence: CDR1 SGHNT, CDR2 YYREEE (reference sequence). The ends lost 4 bases at V and 4 bases at J; junction bases unmatched: 8. The CDR3 consists of 15 residues. Sequenced by immunoSEQ multiplex PCR; TCRdb stores in-frame clones only, minus some. Of some 140,000 clones in the sample, around 78% were seen once. Sequenced: peripheral blood. The clonotype was recovered from a man older than 75 with acute or convalescent COVID-19. V gene TRBV5-4 combines with J gene TRBJ2-1, with 7 bases that match TRBD1. The CDR3 coding sequence is TGTGCCAGCAGCGTATCTTGGACAGGTTACAATGAGCAGTTCTTC. Translated, it gives CASSVSWTGYNEQFF.